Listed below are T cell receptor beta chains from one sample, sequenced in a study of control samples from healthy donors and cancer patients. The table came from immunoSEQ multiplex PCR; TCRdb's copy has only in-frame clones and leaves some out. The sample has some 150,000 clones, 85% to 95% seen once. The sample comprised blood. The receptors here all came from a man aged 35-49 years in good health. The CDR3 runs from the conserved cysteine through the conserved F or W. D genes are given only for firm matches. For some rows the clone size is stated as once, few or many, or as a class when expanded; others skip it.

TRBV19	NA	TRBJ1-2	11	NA	TGTGCCAGTGGGGAGGGTGGTGGCTACACCTTC	CASGEGGGYTF
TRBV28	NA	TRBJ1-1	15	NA	TGTGCCAGCAGTTTAGGGGGGCGGGTAGGCACTGAAGCTTTCTTT	CASSLGGRVGTEAFF
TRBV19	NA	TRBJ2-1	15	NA	TGTGCCAGTAGTATAACAGGAACTTCCTACAATGAGCAGTTCTTC	CASSITGTSYNEQFF
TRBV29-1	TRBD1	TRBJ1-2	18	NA	TGCAGCGTTGAAGATCTTGTGTTCCCGGACAGGGGGGATTATGGCTACACCTTC	CSVEDLVFPDRGDYGYTF
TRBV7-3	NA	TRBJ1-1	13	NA	TGTGCCAGCAGCCTGACTGGGTTCACTGAAGCTTTCTTT	CASSLTGFTEAFF
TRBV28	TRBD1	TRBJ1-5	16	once	TGTGCCAGCAGTCCTGGGACAGTTTATAGCAATCAGCCCCAGCATTTT	CASSPGTVYSNQPQHF
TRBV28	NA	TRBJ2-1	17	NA	TGTGCCAGCAGTTTAACTTTAGACTCGAGGTGGTACAATGAGCAGTTCTTC	CASSLTLDSRWYNEQFF
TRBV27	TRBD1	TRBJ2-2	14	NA	TGTGCCAGCAGACCGACAGGGGCGCCCGGGGAGCTGTTTTTT	CASRPTGAPGELFF
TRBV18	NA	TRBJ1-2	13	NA	TGTGCCAGCTCACCGGGTTTACAGGGCGGCTACACCTTC	CASSPGLQGGYTF
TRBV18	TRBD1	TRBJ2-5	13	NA	TGTGCCAGCTCATCGGGACAGGGGGAGACCCAGTACTTC	CASSSGQGETQYF
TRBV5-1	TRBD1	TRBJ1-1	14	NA	TGCGCCAGCAGCGACAGGGGGCGAGATACTGAAGCTTTCTTT	CASSDRGRDTEAFF
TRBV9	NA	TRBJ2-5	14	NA	TGTGCCAGCAGCGTAGGGGCTAACCAAGAGACCCAGTACTTC	CASSVGANQETQYF
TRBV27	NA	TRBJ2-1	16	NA	TGTGCCAGCAGTTTATTCGGGCCCTACCGCGATGGTGAGCAGTTCTTC	CASSLFGPYRDGEQFF
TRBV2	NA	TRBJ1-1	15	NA	TGTGCCAGCAGTGAAGGGTTTAGGGTTGGCACTGAAGCTTTCTTT	CASSEGFRVGTEAFF
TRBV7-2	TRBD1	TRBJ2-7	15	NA	TGTGCCAGCAGCCATCCCCGGGACAGAACCTACGAGCAGTACTTC	CASSHPRDRTYEQYF
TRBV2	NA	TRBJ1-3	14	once	TGTGCCAGCAGTGTGGGCGGAGGTGGAAACACCATATATTTT	CASSVGGGGNTIYF
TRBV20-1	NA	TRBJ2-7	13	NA	TGCAGTGCTAGTGGAGACAGCTCCTACGAGCAGTACTTC	CSASGDSSYEQYF
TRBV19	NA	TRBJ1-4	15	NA	TGTGCCAGTAACCCCCTTTGGGGGCTCGATGAAAAACTGTTTTTT	CASNPLWGLDEKLFF
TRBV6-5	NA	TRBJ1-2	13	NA	TGTGCCAGCAGTTACTCGGGATCCTATGGCTACACCTTC	CASSYSGSYGYTF
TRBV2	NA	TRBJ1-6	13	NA	TGTGCCAGCAGTGGGATGGTATGGTCACCCCTCCACTTT	CASSGMVWSPLHF
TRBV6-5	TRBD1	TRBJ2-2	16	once	TGTGCCAGCAGTTACTGGGACAGTACGAACACCGGGGAGCTGTTTTTT	CASSYWDSTNTGELFF
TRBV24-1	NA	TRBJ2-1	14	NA	TGTGCCACCGGGGGGGCTGGTCCCTACAATGAGCAGTTCTTC	CATGGAGPYNEQFF
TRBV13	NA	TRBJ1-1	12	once	TGTGCCAGCAGCCCCCGTGAGGCTGAAGCTTTCTTT	CASSPREAEAFF
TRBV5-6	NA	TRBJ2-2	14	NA	TGTGCCAGCAGCTTGGCGTTGGGGGGCGGGGAGCTGTTTTTT	CASSLALGGGELFF
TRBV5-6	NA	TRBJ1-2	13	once	TGTGCCAGCAGCTTGGGAGGGGGCTATGGCTACACCTTC	CASSLGGGYGYTF
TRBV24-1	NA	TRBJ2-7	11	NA	TGTGCCACCGGGAACTCCTACGAGCAGTACTTC	CATGNSYEQYF
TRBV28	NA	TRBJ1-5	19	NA	TGTGCCAGCAGTTCAATGGGGGCAGGTGGCCTGGCGGTCAATCAGCCCCAGCATTTT	CASSSMGAGGLAVNQPQHF
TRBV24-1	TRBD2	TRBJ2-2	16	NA	TGTGCCACCGACGAACCTAGCGGGGGGCACACCGGGGAGCTGTTTTTT	CATDEPSGGHTGELFF
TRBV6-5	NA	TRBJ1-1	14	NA	TGTGCCAGCCGCCGTAGTAACAGGGAGACTGAAGCTTTCTTT	CASRRSNRETEAFF
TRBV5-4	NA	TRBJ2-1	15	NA	TGTGCCAGCAGCTTGGAAGTGACAGTAGGCAGTGAGCAGTTCTTC	CASSLEVTVGSEQFF
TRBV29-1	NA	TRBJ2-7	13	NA	TGCAGCGTGGAAATCCCCCCAGGCTACGAGCAGTACTTC	CSVEIPPGYEQYF
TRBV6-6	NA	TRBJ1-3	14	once	TGTGCCAGCAGGCAGGGAGGCTCTGGAAACACCATATATTTT	CASRQGGSGNTIYF
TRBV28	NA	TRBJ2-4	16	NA	TGTGCCAGCAGTGCCCGGGACGCCTATTGGAAAAACATTCAGTACTTC	CASSARDAYWKNIQYF
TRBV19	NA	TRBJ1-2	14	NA	TGTGCCAGTAGTCTGACAGGTGGATTCTATGGCTACACCTTC	CASSLTGGFYGYTF
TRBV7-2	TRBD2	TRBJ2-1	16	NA	TGTGCCAGCAGCTTAGATGGCGGGGGGATCTACAATGAGCAGTTCTTC	CASSLDGGGIYNEQFF
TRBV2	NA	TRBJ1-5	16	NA	TGTGCCAGCAGGGAAACCACAGGTTATAGCAATCAGCCCCAGCATTTT	CASRETTGYSNQPQHF
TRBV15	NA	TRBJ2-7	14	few	TGTGCCACCAGCAGAGATCGAACAGCCTACGAGCAGTACTTC	CATSRDRTAYEQYF
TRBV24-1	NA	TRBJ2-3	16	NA	TGTGCCACCAGTGACGCCGGGTCGTATTTGCCAGATACGCAGTATTTT	CATSDAGSYLPDTQYF
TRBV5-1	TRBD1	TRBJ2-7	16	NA	TGCGCCAGCAGCTTCCCTTTGGACAGGGGGCACAACGAGCAGTACTTC	CASSFPLDRGHNEQYF
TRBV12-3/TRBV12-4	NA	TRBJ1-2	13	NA	TGTGCCAGCCGCCAGGGCGGAGTCTATGGCTACACCTTC	CASRQGGVYGYTF
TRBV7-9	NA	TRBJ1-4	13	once	TGTGCCAGCAGCTCCAAGGCGAGCGAAAAACTGTTTTTT	CASSSKASEKLFF